The 13 T cell receptor beta chains reported below all come from one sample, sequenced in a study of blood T cell repertoires in COVID-19. Generated by immunoSEQ multiplex PCR, the TCRdb table keeps only in-frame clones and is missing some. The table has around 230,000 clones, 86% seen once. The sample taken for sequencing was peripheral blood. Receptors originate from a man between 25 and 39 years old who had recovered from COVID-19.

The chain has TRBV7-9 and TRBJ2-1; TRBD1 agrees at 8 bases. J lost 8 bases, V lost 7 bases, and 13 bases had no gene match. This CDR3 is built from 15 residues. CDR1 SEHNR and CDR2 FQNEAQ come from the germline V gene (reference sequence). CDR3 amino acids: CASKRTSGGFDEQFF. In nucleotides, the CDR3 is TGTGCCAGCAAGAGGACGTCAGGGGGCTTCGATGAGCAGTTCTTC. The full variable domain, completed using reference TRBV7-9 and TRBJ2-1, is DTGVSQNPRHKITKRGQNVTFRCDPISEHNRLYWYRQTLGQGPEFLTYFQNEAQLEKSRLLSDRFSAERPKGSFSTLEIQRTEQGDSAMYLCASKRTSGGFDEQFFGPGTRLTVL.

V gene TRBV9 combines with J gene TRBJ1-1; D is unclear. This CDR3 has 12 residues. The germline gives CDR1 SGDLS, CDR2 YYNGEE. Between the trimmed V and J ends, which lost 4 bases and 6 bases, there was a span of 10 bases. CDR3 protein: CASSSSVAEAFF. DNA for the CDR3: TGTGCCAGCAGCTCCTCGGTTGCTGAAGCTTTCTTT.

The chain couples TRBV10-3 to TRBJ1-2, with D maybe TRBD1 (5 bases). The CDR3 totals 15 residues. Deletions cut 0 bases from V and 4 bases from J, with 12 bases between. CDR1 ENHRY and CDR2 SYGVKD come from the germline V gene. CDR3 nucleotide sequence: TGTGCCATCAGTGAGTCGACCCAGGGTCCCTATGGCTACACCTTC. This translates into CAISESTQGPYGYTF.

The J gene is TRBJ2-2, the V gene TRBV19; D possibly corresponds to TRBD1 (6 bases). The V gene's germline CDR1 is LNHDA and CDR2 SQIVND (reference sequence). This CDR3 region has 14 residues. V was shortened by 3 bases and J by 4 bases, with 9 bases between the two germline ends. CDR3 DNA sequence: TGTGCCAGTAGTATGGACAGACTCACCGGGGAGCTGTTTTTT. Its protein is CASSMDRLTGELFF.

The chain carries TRBV10-3 and TRBJ2-3; the match to TRBD2 covers 14 bases. This CDR3 contains 17 residues. Germline-derived CDR1 and CDR2 are ENHRY and SYGVKD. J was trimmed by 4 bases and V by 5 bases; bases with no gene match: 8. The CDR3, as DNA: TGTGCCATCAGTCAGACTAGCGGGGGGGCCAAGGCAGATACGCAGTATTTT. Translated: CAISQTSGGAKADTQYF.

The genes are TRBV7-2 and TRBJ1-4, with 7 bases that match TRBD1. The germline V gene encodes CDR1 SGHTA and CDR2 FQGNSA. The CDR3 has 15 amino acids. Trimming cost V 0 bases and J 13 bases; bases outside gene matches: 11. The CDR3 spells CASSLALGQASGLFF. CDR3 DNA: TGTGCCAGCAGCTTAGCCCTTGGACAGGCCTCAGGACTGTTTTTT.

The gene calls are TRBV5-1 and TRBJ1-2; D possibly corresponds to TRBD1 (5 bases). The germline CDR1 and CDR2 sequences are SGHRS and YFSETQ. The CDR3 length is 16 residues. The ends were cut back, 1 base at V and 4 bases at J, with 17 bases in the middle. DNA for the CDR3: TGCGCCAGCAGCTTGCGAGGGGCTAGCGATATCTATGGCTACACCTTC. This codes for CASSLRGASDIYGYTF.

A few counts support this clone. The chain is built from TRBV7-2 and TRBJ2-7; TRBD1 might be the D (5 bases). The CDR3 is made up of 13 amino acids. The germline V and J ends were trimmed by 5 bases and 3 bases, with 11 bases remaining between them. The germline CDR1 and CDR2 sequences are SGHTA and FQGNSA. The CDR3 loop reads CASSVQGFYEQYF. CDR3 in DNA: TGTGCCAGCAGCGTCCAGGGATTCTACGAGCAGTACTTC.

The V gene is TRBV7-2, the J gene TRBJ1-1; 8 bases agree with TRBD1. J lost 9 bases, V lost 5 bases, and 8 bases had no gene match. The CDR3 has 13 residues. From germline, CDR1 is SGHTA and CDR2 FQGNSA. In DNA form, the CDR3 reads TGTGCCAGCAGCCCGACAGGGGACAGGAAAGCTTTCTTT. Protein sequence: CASSPTGDRKAFF.

The CDR3 coding sequence is TGTGCCAGCAGCCAGTCTAGCGGGGGGGGCACAGATACGCAGTATTTT. It translates to CASSQSSGGGTDTQYF. The gene calls are TRBV7-7 and TRBJ2-3, with 12 positions matching TRBD2. Germline lookup yields CDR1 SSHAT and CDR2 FNYEAQ (reference sequence). Trimming at V came to 5 bases and at J to 1 base, leaving 4 bases not matched to a gene. CDR3 size: 16 residues.

This clone appeared a single time. This chain links TRBV18 with TRBJ2-7, with TRBD1 identical over 10 bases. CDR3 length equals 13 residues. Germline assignment: CDR1 KGHSH and CDR2 LQKENI. The V segment lost 9 bases and the J segment 2 bases; nucleotides outside the gene matches: 4. CDR3 bases: TGTGCCAGTTGGGACAGGGGCCCCTACGAGCAGTACTTC. Protein: CASWDRGPYEQYF.

The chain links TRBV5-4 to TRBJ1-2, with 7 bases aligning to TRBD1. The CDR3 contains 15 residues. Unmatched junction bases numbered 8, after V lost 4 bases and J lost 2 bases. Germline CDR1 reads SGHNT; CDR2 reads YYREEE (reference sequence). This CDR3 is CASSARDRENYGYTF. CDR3 nucleotide sequence: TGTGCCAGCAGCGCCCGGGACAGAGAAAACTATGGCTACACCTTC.

The chain links TRBV5-4 to TRBJ2-6, with a weak D call TRBD1 (6 bases). V gave up 2 bases and J gave up 0 bases, with 9 bases separating them. Germline V gives CDR1 SGHNT, CDR2 YYREEE (reference sequence). The CDR3 runs 16 residues. CDR3 nucleotide sequence: TGTGCCAGCAGCTTAGGACAGAGCTCTGGGGCCAACGTCCTGACTTTC. It encodes CASSLGQSSGANVLTF.